This entry features one TCR beta chain sequence. This sample stems from a study of blood T cell repertoires in COVID-19. On the study more broadly: Sites across the United States, Italy and Spain contributed samples from acute and convalescent COVID-19. PBMCs, B-cell-depleted T cells, or T cells were the source of the cDNA or gDNA that made up the material.

Authors' methods: Cell counts per sample came from amplifying reference gene primers. This table comes from immunoSEQ multiplex PCR, and its TCRdb copy is limited to in-frame clones, with some not included. V, J and clone size were drawn from that table, and D and trimming were deduced from the DNA. The sample has about 170,000 clones, more than 75% seen once. The germline CDR1 and CDR2 sequences are SGDLS and YYNGEE. V was cut by 3 bases and J by 5 bases, with 11 bases left in between. The CDR3 runs to 13 residues. The J gene is TRBJ2-5, the V gene TRBV9, with D possibly TRBD2 on 5 matching bases. This sequence originates from a man between 65 and 85 years old with acute or convalescent COVID-19. The sequenced sample was peripheral blood. DNA for the CDR3: TGTGCCAGCAGCGGATCCGGCGGGGAGACCCAGTACTTC. As protein: CASSGSGGETQYF.